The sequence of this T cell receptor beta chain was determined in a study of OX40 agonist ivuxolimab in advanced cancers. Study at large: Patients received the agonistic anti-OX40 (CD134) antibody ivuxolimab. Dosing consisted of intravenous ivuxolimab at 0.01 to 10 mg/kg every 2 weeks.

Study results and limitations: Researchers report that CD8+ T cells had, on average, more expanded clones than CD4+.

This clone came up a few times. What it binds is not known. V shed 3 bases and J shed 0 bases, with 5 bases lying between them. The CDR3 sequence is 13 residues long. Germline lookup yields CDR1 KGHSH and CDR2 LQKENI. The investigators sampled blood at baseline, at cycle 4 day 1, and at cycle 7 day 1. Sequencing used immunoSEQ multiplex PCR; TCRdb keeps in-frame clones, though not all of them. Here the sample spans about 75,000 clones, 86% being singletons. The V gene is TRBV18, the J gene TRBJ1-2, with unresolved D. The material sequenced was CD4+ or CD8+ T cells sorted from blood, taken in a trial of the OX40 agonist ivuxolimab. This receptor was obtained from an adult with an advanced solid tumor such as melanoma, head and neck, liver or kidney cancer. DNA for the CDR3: TGTGCCAGCTCACCGGTACCTAACTATGGCTACACCTTC. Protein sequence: CASSPVPNYGYTF.